One T cell receptor (beta chain) is described in this entry. The source of the sample is a study of cytomegalovirus exposure and HLA in healthy donors. This CDR3 contains 13 residues. CDR1 and CDR2 (germline): MNHNS, SASEGT. V lost 7 bases, J lost 6 bases, and 13 bases lay in between. Primers for the PCR totalled 60 Vbeta and 13 Jbeta. Clones were sequenced by immunoSEQ multiplex PCR, and TCRdb holds only the in-frame ones, with some missing. This table has 120,000 or so clones, roughly 82% appearing once. The sequence was collected from a woman aged 40 to 55 in good health and CMV-seropositive. The sequenced sample was PBMCs. This chain uses TRBV6-1 with TRBJ2-1; D is possibly TRBD2 (6 bases). The CDR3 reads CASTQGGGNEQFF. The CDR3 DNA reads as TGTGCCAGCACCCAGGGAGGCGGCAATGAGCAGTTCTTC.